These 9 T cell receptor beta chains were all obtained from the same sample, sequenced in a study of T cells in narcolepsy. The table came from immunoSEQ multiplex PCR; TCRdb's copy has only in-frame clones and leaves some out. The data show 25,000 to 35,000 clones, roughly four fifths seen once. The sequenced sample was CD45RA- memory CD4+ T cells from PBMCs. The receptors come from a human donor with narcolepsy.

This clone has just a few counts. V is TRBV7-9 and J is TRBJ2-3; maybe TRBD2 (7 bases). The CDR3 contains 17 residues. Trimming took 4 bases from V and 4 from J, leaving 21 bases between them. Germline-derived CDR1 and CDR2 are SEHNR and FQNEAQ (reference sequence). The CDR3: CASSYKPMGGPSDTQYF. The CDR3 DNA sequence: TGTGCCAGCAGCTACAAGCCAATGGGGGGGCCTTCAGATACGCAGTATTTT.

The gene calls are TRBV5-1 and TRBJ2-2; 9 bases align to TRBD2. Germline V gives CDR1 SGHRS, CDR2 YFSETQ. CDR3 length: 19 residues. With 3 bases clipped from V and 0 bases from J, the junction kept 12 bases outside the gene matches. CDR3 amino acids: CASSSRRASGASNTGELFF. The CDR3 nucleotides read TGCGCCAGCAGCTCCCGCCGGGCTAGCGGGGCGTCGAACACCGGGGAGCTGTTTTTT.

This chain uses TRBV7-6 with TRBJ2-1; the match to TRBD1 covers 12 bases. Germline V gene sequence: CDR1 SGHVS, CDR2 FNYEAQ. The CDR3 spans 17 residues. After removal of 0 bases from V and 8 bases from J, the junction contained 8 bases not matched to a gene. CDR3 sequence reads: CASSLAMPGTGGDEQFF. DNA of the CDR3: TGTGCCAGCAGCTTAGCGATGCCGGGGACAGGGGGCGATGAGCAGTTCTTC.

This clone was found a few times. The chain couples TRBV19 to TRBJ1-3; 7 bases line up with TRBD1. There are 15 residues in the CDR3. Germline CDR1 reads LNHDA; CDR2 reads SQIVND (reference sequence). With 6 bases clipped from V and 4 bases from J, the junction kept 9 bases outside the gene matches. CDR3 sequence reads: CASSFLTGRGNTIYF. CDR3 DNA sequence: TGTGCCAGTAGCTTTCTGACAGGGAGAGGAAACACCATATATTTT. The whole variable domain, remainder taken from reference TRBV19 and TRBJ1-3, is DGGITQSPKYLFRKEGQNVTLSCEQNLNHDAMYWYRQDPGQGLRLIYYSQIVNDFQKGDIAEGYSVSREKKESFPLTVTSAQKNPTAFYLCASSFLTGRGNTIYFGEGSWLTVV.

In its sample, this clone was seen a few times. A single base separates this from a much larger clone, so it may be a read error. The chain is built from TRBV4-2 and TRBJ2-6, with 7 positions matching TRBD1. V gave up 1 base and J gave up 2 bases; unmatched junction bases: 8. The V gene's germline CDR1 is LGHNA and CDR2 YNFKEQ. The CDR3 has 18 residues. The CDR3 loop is CASSQGTGLNAGANVLTF. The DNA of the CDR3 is TGTGCCAGCAGCCAAGGGACAGGCCTTAACGCTGGGGCCAACGTCCTGACTTTC.

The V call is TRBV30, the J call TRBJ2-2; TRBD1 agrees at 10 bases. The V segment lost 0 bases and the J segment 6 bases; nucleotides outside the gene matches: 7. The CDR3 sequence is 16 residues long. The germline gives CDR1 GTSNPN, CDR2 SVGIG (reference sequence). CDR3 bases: TGTGCCTGGAGTGTTCTGGGACAGGGGACGCCCGGGGAGCTGTTTTTT. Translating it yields CAWSVLGQGTPGELFF.

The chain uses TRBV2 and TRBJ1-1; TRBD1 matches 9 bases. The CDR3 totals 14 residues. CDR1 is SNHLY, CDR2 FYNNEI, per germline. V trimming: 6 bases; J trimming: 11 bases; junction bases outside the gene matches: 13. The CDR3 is CASRLQGAISGAFF. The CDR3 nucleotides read TGTGCCAGCAGGTTACAGGGGGCCATTTCGGGGGCTTTCTTT.

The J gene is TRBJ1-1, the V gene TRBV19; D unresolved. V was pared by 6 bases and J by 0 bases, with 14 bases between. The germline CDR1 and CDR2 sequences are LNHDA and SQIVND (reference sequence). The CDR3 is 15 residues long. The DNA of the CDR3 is TGTGCCAGTAGGGGCTACTCCACCTTGAACACTGAAGCTTTCTTT. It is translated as CASRGYSTLNTEAFF.

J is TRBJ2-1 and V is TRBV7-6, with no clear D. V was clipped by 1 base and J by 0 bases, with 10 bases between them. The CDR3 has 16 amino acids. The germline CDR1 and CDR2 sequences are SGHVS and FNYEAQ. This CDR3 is CASSLEGRSSYNEQFF. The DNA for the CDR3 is TGTGCCAGCAGCTTAGAGGGTCGCAGCTCCTACAATGAGCAGTTCTTC.